What follows are 30 T cell receptor beta chains derived from one specimen sequenced in a study of T-cell memory formation after mild COVID-19. TCRdb redid the calling of the 5' RACE reads with MiXCR, one entry per CDR3 protein. The sample comprises more than 150,000 distinct CDR3 sequences, 18% of which are singletons, and approximately 4% rests with the top ten. Source material: PBMCs or a T cell subset sorted from them (not recorded which). Receptors were obtained from a man between 18 and 29 years old who had mild COVID-19 (a few samples of this study predate the infection). Cell type and time point are not known.

The chain recombines TRBV7-6 with TRBJ2-5; TRBD2 might be the D (6 bases). Per germline, CDR1 SGHVS and CDR2 FNYEAQ. This CDR3 has 14 residues. Trimming took off 5 bases at V and 5 bases at J, with 15 bases between the two ends. The CDR3 here is CASSPWRARETQYF. The DNA for the CDR3 is TGTGCCAGCAGCCCCTGGAGGGCGAGGGAGACCCAGTACTTC.

This clonotype was counted many times. This chain links TRBV15 with TRBJ2-1; tentatively, D is TRBD1 (6 bases). Germline loops: CDR1 LNHNV, CDR2 YYDKDF (reference sequence). This CDR3 has 13 amino acids. The V end lost 1 base, the J end lost 7 bases, and 8 bases lay between the germline ends. The CDR3 sequence: CATSRVQGNEQFF. CDR3 in DNA: TGTGCCACCAGCAGAGTCCAGGGGAATGAGCAGTTCTTC.

This clonotype was observed a handful of times. The chain joins TRBV7-2 to TRBJ2-1; D is undetermined. Germline loops: CDR1 SGHTA, CDR2 FQGNSA. Trimming removed 5 bases from V and 6 bases from J, with 14 bases in between. CDR3 length equals 14 residues. CDR3 residues: CASSPHRAPNEQFF. The CDR3 region has the DNA TGTGCCAGCAGCCCACACCGGGCACCCAATGAGCAGTTCTTC. The variable domain in full, with the rest retrieved from reference TRBV7-2 and TRBJ2-1, is GAGVSQSPSNKVTEKGKDVELRCDPISGHTALYWYRQSLGQGLEFLIYFQGNSAPDKSGLPSDRFSAERTGGSVSTLTIQRTQQEDSAVYLCASSPHRAPNEQFFGPGTRLTVL.

This clonotype was seen a few times. The chain carries TRBV7-7 and TRBJ2-5, with TRBD1 identical over 7 bases. This CDR3 comprises 14 residues. The V gene end was trimmed by 5 bases and the J gene end by 5 bases; junction bases not matched to a gene: 8. CDR1 is SSHAT and CDR2 is FNYEAQ in the germline V gene (reference sequence). CDR3 coding DNA: TGTGCCAGCAGCCCGACCCGGGACAGTGAGACCCAGTACTTC. Protein sequence: CASSPTRDSETQYF.

The chain joins TRBV4-1 to TRBJ1-3; D is perhaps TRBD1 (5 bases). The V gene lost 4 bases and the J gene lost 0 bases, with 16 bases spanning the gap. Germline V CDR1 and CDR2: MGHRA, YSYEKL. The CDR3 covers 17 residues. The CDR3 region is CASSLGLRGPSGNTIYF. The DNA for the CDR3 is TGCGCCAGCAGCCTCGGCTTGAGGGGTCCCTCTGGAAACACCATATATTTT.

This sequence joins TRBV5-6 and TRBJ2-3, with unresolved D. Germline CDR1 reads SGHDT; CDR2 reads YYEEEE. The CDR3 sequence is 15 residues long. Trimming shortened V by 0 bases and J by 0 bases, and 8 bases separated the two germline ends. The CDR3 nucleotides are TGTGCCAGCAGCTTGGGTCGGATCAGCACAGATACGCAGTATTTT. Amino acids: CASSLGRISTDTQYF.

The rearrangement uses TRBV7-8 and TRBJ2-5; TRBD2 matches at 12 bases. The junction had 5 bases not matched to a gene; V was cut back by 5 bases and J by 4 bases. The CDR3 contains 15 residues. Germline V gives CDR1 SGHVS, CDR2 FQNEAQ. The CDR3 protein is CASSVTSGGPETQYF. In nucleotides, the CDR3 is TGTGCCAGCAGCGTGACTAGCGGGGGACCAGAGACCCAGTACTTC.

This clonotype has just a few counts. This chain links TRBV6-1 with TRBJ1-6, with TRBD1 identical over 7 bases. The CDR3 sequence is 15 residues long. Germline loops: CDR1 MNHNS, CDR2 SASEGT. Trimming removed 6 bases from V and 10 bases from J; junction bases left unmatched: 12. CDR3 nucleotide sequence: TGTGCCAGCAGCGAACAGGGGACCTTTGGGTCACCCCTCCACTTT. Translation gives CASSEQGTFGSPLHF.

This clonotype was counted between two and nine times. This chain connects TRBV6-6 to TRBJ1-2; D may be TRBD1 (6 bases). Trimming took 4 bases from V and 6 from J, leaving 9 bases between them. Germline lookup yields CDR1 MNHNY and CDR2 SVGAGI (reference sequence). The CDR3 extends over 12 amino acids. The CDR3 bases are TGTGCCAGCAGTTTTCGGACAGATGGCTACACCTTC. Translation: CASSFRTDGYTF.

This clonotype showed up just a few times. This chain links TRBV28 with TRBJ2-5; no clear D. Trimming removed 7 bases from V and 4 bases from J, with 13 bases in between. This CDR3 spans 13 amino acids. Germline-derived CDR1 and CDR2 are MDHEN and SYDVKM. The CDR3: CASNPGWVETQYF. The CDR3 DNA reads as TGTGCCAGCAACCCCGGTTGGGTAGAGACCCAGTACTTC.

This clonotype was detected a few times. V gene TRBV5-1 combines with J gene TRBJ2-7, with TRBD2 as a possible D gene (6 bases). V lost 6 bases, J lost 11 bases, and 24 bases lay in between. Germline V gene sequence: CDR1 SGHRS, CDR2 YFSETQ. CDR3 length: 14 amino acids. The CDR3 bases are TGCGCCAGCACCTCGACCGTACGGGGGAGTTTGGAGTACGTC. Its translation is CASTSTVRGSLEYV.

V is TRBV7-2 and J is TRBJ2-5, with D unclear. Germline CDR1 reads SGHTA; CDR2 reads FQGNSA. The CDR3 is 13 residues long. V was pared by 4 bases and J by 5 bases, with 11 bases between. As DNA, the CDR3 is TGTGCCAGCAGCTCTTTCATCTCGGAGACCCAGTACTTC. It is translated as CASSSFISETQYF.

This clonotype was seen a few times. The chain joins TRBV10-3 to TRBJ1-1; D remains ambiguous. Trimming left V 4 bases short and J 1 base short, with 4 bases between. This CDR3 has 12 residues. Germline CDR1 ENHRY, CDR2 SYGVKD. The CDR3 here is CAISVSNTEAFF. In DNA, the CDR3 is TGTGCCATCAGTGTCTCGAACACTGAAGCTTTCTTT.

This clonotype is medium-sized in the sample. The chain recombines TRBV28 with TRBJ1-1; D is undetermined. There are 14 residues in the CDR3. CDR1 is MDHEN and CDR2 is SYDVKM in the germline V gene. V dropped 1 base and J dropped 8 bases, with 14 bases sitting between them. The CDR3 sequence is CASSLYQVVGEAFF. In nucleotides, the CDR3 is TGTGCCAGCAGTTTATACCAAGTTGTGGGAGAAGCTTTCTTT.

The table lists this clonotype with a few counts. The CDR3 spells CASSFQGEGYTF. The DNA for the CDR3 is TGTGCCAGCAGCTTTCAGGGAGAGGGCTACACCTTC. The chain has TRBV7-2 and TRBJ1-2; D might be TRBD1 (5 bases). This CDR3 comprises 12 residues. Trimming removed 3 bases from V and 8 bases from J, with 10 bases in between. From germline, CDR1 is SGHTA and CDR2 FQGNSA.

This clonotype was detected only a few times. The rearrangement links TRBV20-1 to TRBJ2-7; tentative D call: TRBD2 (6 bases). The CDR3 sequence is 13 residues long. CDR1 is DFQATT, CDR2 SNEGSKA, per germline (reference sequence). V was trimmed by 0 bases and J by 3 bases, leaving 9 bases between them. CDR3 sequence: CSAREEGDYEQYF. The CDR3 DNA is TGCAGTGCTAGAGAGGAGGGCGACTACGAGCAGTACTTC.

The genes are TRBV5-8 and TRBJ1-1, with TRBD1 identical over 7 bases. After removal of 5 bases from V and 0 bases from J, the junction contained 7 bases not matched to a gene. Germline V gene lookup returns CDR1 SGHTS and CDR2 YDEGEE. CDR3 length equals 15 residues. CDR3 bases: TGTGCCAGCAGTAGACGGGACAGCCTGAACACTGAAGCTTTCTTT. Protein: CASSRRDSLNTEAFF. Full variable domain (remainder filled in from reference TRBV5-8 and TRBJ1-1): EAGVTQSPTHLIKTRGQQATLRCSPISGHTSVYWYQQALGLGLQFLLWYDEGEERNRGNFPPRFSGRQFPNYSSELNVNALELEDSALYLCASSRRDSLNTEAFFGQGTRLTVV.

This clonotype was observed a handful of times. The gene calls are TRBV5-1 and TRBJ2-7, with D perhaps TRBD1 or TRBD2 (5 bases each). The CDR3 sequence is 15 residues long. Per germline, CDR1 SGHRS and CDR2 YFSETQ. Trimming took 0 bases from V and 0 from J, leaving 10 bases between them. The DNA of the CDR3 is TGCGCCAGCAGCTTGGAGGGACCGAGCTCCTACGAGCAGTACTTC. It specifies CASSLEGPSSYEQYF.

The rearrangement joins TRBV4-3 to TRBJ2-7; the D gene is possibly TRBD2 (6 bases). Trimming stripped 0 bases from V and 10 bases from J, with 28 bases between. The CDR3 is 18 amino acids. Per the germline V gene, CDR1 is LGHNA and CDR2 is YSLEER. CDR3 nucleotides: TGCGCCAGCAGCCAAGAATTCTTAAACGCGGGGCAGGGCAGGGAACAGTACTTC. It yields the protein CASSQEFLNAGQGREQYF.

This clonotype has at least ten counts. The chain uses TRBV6-1 and TRBJ2-2, with 7 bases lining up with TRBD1. The CDR3 contains 13 residues. Germline loops: CDR1 MNHNS, CDR2 SASEGT. Unmatched junction bases numbered 4, after V lost 10 bases and J lost 2 bases. The CDR3 loop reads CATGTDNTGELFF. For the CDR3, the DNA is TGTGCCACCGGGACAGATAACACCGGGGAGCTGTTTTTT.

Notes on this clonotype: One base away lies a much larger clone, so this may be a sequencing read error. The chain couples TRBV5-1 to TRBJ2-6; D is possibly TRBD1 (6 bases). V was shortened by 3 bases and J by 0 bases, with 16 bases between the two germline ends. Germline V gene sequence: CDR1 SGHRS, CDR2 YFSETQ. CDR3 length equals 18 residues. CDR3 DNA: TGCGCCAGCAGCTGGAACCCTCGGGACATCTCTGGGGCCAACGTCCTGACTTTC. Amino acid sequence: CASSWNPRDISGANVLTF.

This clonotype was seen many times. This rearrangement joins TRBV27 to TRBJ1-5; TRBD1 is a possible D gene (5 bases). The CDR3 is 13 amino acids. Trimming took 8 bases from V and 1 from J, leaving 9 bases between them. From germline, CDR1 is MNHEY and CDR2 SMNVEV (reference sequence). CDR3 protein: CASVGASNQPQHF. In DNA, the CDR3 is TGTGCCAGCGTCGGGGCCAGCAATCAGCCCCAGCATTTT.

This clonotype has more than one count but fewer than ten. The V gene is TRBV5-1, the J gene TRBJ1-6; D is possibly TRBD1 (5 bases). The CDR3 length is 15 residues. Germline assignment: CDR1 SGHRS and CDR2 YFSETQ. V lost 0 bases to trimming and J lost 10 bases, with 14 bases between them. CDR3 in DNA: TGCGCCAGCAGCTTGGCCGGGGGTTTGAGATCACCCCTCCACTTT. Translation gives CASSLAGGLRSPLHF. The whole variable domain, remainder taken from reference TRBV5-1 and TRBJ1-6, is KAGVTQTPRYLIKTRGQQVTLSCSPISGHRSVSWYQQTPGQGLQFLFEYFSETQRNKGNFPGRFSGRQFSNSRSEMNVSTLELGDSALYLCASSLAGGLRSPLHFGNGTRLTVT.

The V gene is TRBV28, the J gene TRBJ1-1; 7 positions agree with TRBD1. This CDR3 spans 14 amino acids. Unmatched junction bases numbered 10, after V lost 6 bases and J lost 6 bases. Germline-derived CDR1 and CDR2 are MDHEN and SYDVKM. Here the CDR3 DNA reads TGTGCCAGCAGCGGCGGAGGGGGCTTTGCTGAAGCTTTCTTT. Its translation is CASSGGGGFAEAFF.

The chain has TRBV7-2 and TRBJ1-2; TRBD1 might be the D (5 bases). Trimming cost V 4 bases and J 5 bases, with 11 bases left between them. The CDR3 runs to 13 residues. Per germline, CDR1 SGHTA and CDR2 FQGNSA. CDR3 DNA sequence: TGTGCCAGCAGCTGGGGCCAGAGATATGGCTACACCTTC. Translation: CASSWGQRYGYTF.

The sample holds a few counts of this clonotype. The J gene is TRBJ1-4, the V gene TRBV5-1, with 10 bases identical to TRBD1. V trimming: 4 bases; J trimming: 6 bases; junction bases outside the gene matches: 3. This CDR3 region has 14 residues. Per the germline V gene, CDR1 is SGHRS and CDR2 is YFSETQ. This chain's CDR3 is CASSQDRGDEKLFF. The CDR3 DNA reads as TGCGCCAGCAGCCAGGACAGGGGGGATGAAAAACTGTTTTTT.

The CDR3 spells CASSPQGPVRNIQYF. DNA for the CDR3: TGTGCCAGCTCACCTCAGGGCCCGGTGCGAAACATTCAGTACTTC. The chain is built from TRBV18 and TRBJ2-4; possible D gene TRBD1, 5 bases. CDR3 length: 15 amino acids. In germline, CDR1 is KGHSH, CDR2 LQKENI. Trimming left V 3 bases short and J 6 bases short, with 15 bases between.

There are many counts of this clonotype. The chain is built from TRBV13 and TRBJ1-6; D call uncertain. This CDR3 is built from 15 residues. From germline, CDR1 is PRHDT and CDR2 FYEKMQ (reference sequence). The V end lost 6 bases, the J end lost 0 bases, and 9 bases lay between the germline ends. The CDR3 here is CASRTGSSYNSPLHF. The CDR3 DNA sequence: TGTGCCAGCAGAACGGGAAGCTCCTATAATTCACCCCTCCACTTT.

This clonotype was counted between two and nine times. V and J are TRBV6-5 and TRBJ2-7; D not certain. Trimming left V 5 bases short and J 3 bases short, with 17 bases between. The germline V gene has CDR1 MNHEY and CDR2 SVGAGI. The CDR3 consists of 15 residues. The CDR3 coding sequence is TGTGCCAGCAGTCGTGTGTCCGGGTCAAACTACGAGCAGTACTTC. Protein product: CASSRVSGSNYEQYF.

This chain connects TRBV28 to TRBJ2-6; D is unresolved. Germline-derived CDR1 and CDR2 are MDHEN and SYDVKM. The CDR3 spans 15 residues. With 7 bases removed from V and 0 bases from J, the gap between germline ends came to 10 bases. CDR3 region: CASTPRFSGANVLTF. The CDR3 nucleotides read TGTGCCAGCACCCCCCGGTTCTCTGGGGCCAACGTCCTGACTTTC.